A single sample gave rise to the 32 T cell receptor beta chains below, sequenced in a study of early T cells in non-severe SARS-CoV-2 infection. In TCRdb, the 5' RACE reads were re-called with MiXCR into one record per CDR3 protein. The sample holds 50,000 to 60,000 distinct CDR3 sequences, under 8% seen once. Here the sequenced sample was whole blood, taken at baseline. These TCRs come from an adult who was a healthcare worker with PCR-confirmed SARS-CoV-2 infection or an uninfected control (not recorded which).

V usage is TRBV29-1 and J usage is TRBJ2-5; D call uncertain. The CDR3 has 13 amino acids. Deletions cut 4 bases from V and 2 bases from J, with 11 bases between. Germline V gives CDR1 SQVTM, CDR2 ANQGSEA. As DNA, the CDR3 is TGCAGCGTTGGCCCCACAGTACAAGAGACCCAGTACTTC. Translating it yields CSVGPTVQETQYF.

This clonotype has a handful of counts. The V call is TRBV7-2, the J call TRBJ2-1; D not resolved. The germline V gene has CDR1 SGHTA and CDR2 FQGNSA. CDR3 length: 13 residues. With 2 bases removed from V and 1 base from J, the gap between germline ends came to 3 bases. This CDR3 is CASSLSSYNEQFF. The CDR3, as DNA: TGTGCCAGCAGCTTAAGTTCCTACAATGAGCAGTTCTTC.

This clonotype came up a few times. This chain joins TRBV20-1 and TRBJ1-2; no reliable D call. Trimming stripped 6 bases from V and 3 bases from J, with 8 bases between. Germline V lookup: CDR1 DFQATT, CDR2 SNEGSKA (reference sequence). The CDR3 is 11 residues long. Here the CDR3 reads CSAGTYYGYTF. CDR3 nucleotides: TGCAGTGCGGGAACCTACTATGGCTACACCTTC.

CDR3 nucleotide sequence: TGTGCCAGCAGCTCGTGGGATTCTGAGCAGTTCTTC. This sequence encodes CASSSWDSEQFF. V gene TRBV6-2 or TRBV6-3 combines with J gene TRBJ2-1; D is uncertain. From germline, CDR1 is MNHEY and CDR2 SVGEGT. CDR3 length equals 12 residues. V gave up 6 bases and J gave up 9 bases, with 12 bases separating them.

This clonotype has ten or more counts. The chain uses TRBV4-2 and TRBJ1-2; no definite D call. There are 16 residues in the CDR3. V was trimmed by 2 bases and J by 3 bases, leaving 16 bases between them. Per germline, CDR1 LGHNA and CDR2 YNFKEQ. In nucleotides, the CDR3 is TGTGCCAGCAGCCAATCCGTTCAGCGTGGCGACTATGGCTACACCTTC. It is translated as CASSQSVQRGDYGYTF.

This chain uses TRBV12-3 or TRBV12-4 with TRBJ1-1; 9 nucleotides align to TRBD1. The CDR3 has 13 residues. The V and J ends lost 11 bases and 2 bases, in that order; junction bases with no gene match: 6. The CDR3 DNA reads TGTGCCTGCCGGGACAGGGCAAACACTGAAGCTTTCTTT. Protein sequence: CACRDRANTEAFF.

This chain joins TRBV20-1 and TRBJ1-5, with TRBD1 matching 11 bases. Trimming cost V 6 bases and J 6 bases; bases outside gene matches: 10. Germline loops: CDR1 DFQATT, CDR2 SNEGSKA (reference sequence). The CDR3 is 15 amino acids. The CDR3 protein is CSARTGGNILQPQHF. CDR3 bases: TGCAGTGCGAGGACAGGGGGCAATATCCTTCAGCCCCAGCATTTT.

The chain uses TRBV7-6 and TRBJ2-2; D uncertain. This CDR3 is 14 amino acids long. Germline V gene sequence: CDR1 SGHVS, CDR2 FNYEAQ. V lost 5 bases and J 3 bases, leaving 10 bases between the germline ends. In DNA, the CDR3 is TGTGCCAGCAGCACCCTCGATGACACCGGGGAGCTGTTTTTT. Translating gives CASSTLDDTGELFF.

The chain has TRBV28 and TRBJ2-7; D possibly corresponds to TRBD2 (5 bases). The germline V gene has CDR1 MDHEN and CDR2 SYDVKM. V gave up 4 bases and J gave up 6 bases, with 16 bases separating them. This CDR3 is 14 amino acids long. DNA of the CDR3: TGTGCCAGCAGTTACGGGCCTAGCACCTGCGAGCAGTACTTC. Protein sequence: CASSYGPSTCEQYF.

This clonotype was picked up many times. This chain joins TRBV5-1 and TRBJ2-5; TRBD1 might be the D (6 bases). The V gene lost 1 base and the J gene lost 2 bases, with 12 bases spanning the gap. There are 15 residues in the CDR3. CDR1 SGHRS and CDR2 YFSETQ come from the germline V gene. For the CDR3, the DNA is TGCGCCAGCAGCTTGTATGGGACACCACAAGAGACCCAGTACTTC. Amino acids: CASSLYGTPQETQYF.

Ten or more counts support this clonotype. The rearrangement uses TRBV14 and TRBJ2-3; 7 positions match TRBD2. The germline V gene has CDR1 SGHDN and CDR2 FVKESK. The ends lost 2 bases at V and 1 base at J; junction bases unmatched: 6. The CDR3 is 16 amino acids. This chain's CDR3 is CASSQFRLARTDTQYF. In DNA, the CDR3 is TGTGCCAGCAGCCAATTTAGACTAGCCCGCACAGATACGCAGTATTTT.

This clonotype was recorded many times. This chain connects TRBV3-1 to TRBJ2-3, with no clear D. CDR1 and CDR2 (germline): LGHDT, YNNKEL (reference sequence). V was clipped by 7 bases and J by 6 bases, with 17 bases between them. The CDR3 covers 14 residues. The CDR3 region is CASTPEPADDTQYF. The CDR3, as DNA: TGTGCCAGCACCCCGGAGCCCGCTGATGATACGCAGTATTTT.

The table lists this clonotype with many counts. The chain uses TRBV18 and TRBJ1-5; D is unresolved. V lost 0 bases to trimming and J lost 2 bases, with 8 bases between them. The CDR3 extends over 15 amino acids. The germline gives CDR1 KGHSH, CDR2 LQKENI. CDR3 protein: CASSPPYGGNQPQHF. The CDR3 nucleotides read TGTGCCAGCTCACCACCGTACGGTGGCAATCAGCCCCAGCATTTT.

The table lists this clonotype with many counts. Here the CDR3 DNA reads TGCAGTGCTGCCGGGGGCTACACCTTC. It yields the protein CSAAGGYTF. The V call is TRBV20-1, the J call TRBJ1-2; D is undetermined. The CDR3 sequence is 9 residues long. The V and J ends lost 5 bases and 8 bases respectively, with 6 bases between them. From germline, CDR1 is DFQATT and CDR2 SNEGSKA (reference sequence).

This clonotype has at least ten counts. The chain joins TRBV7-2 to TRBJ2-5; D might be TRBD1 or TRBD2, each matching 6 bases. V lost 0 bases to trimming and J lost 5 bases, with 10 bases between them. The V gene's germline CDR1 is SGHTA and CDR2 FQGNSA. There are 14 residues in the CDR3. CDR3 sequence: CASSLAGGGETQYF. CDR3 in DNA: TGTGCCAGCAGCTTAGCCGGGGGCGGGGAGACCCAGTACTTC. Looking up the rest from reference TRBV7-2 and TRBJ2-5 gives the full variable domain: GAGVSQSPSNKVTEKGKDVELRCDPISGHTALYWYRQSLGQGLEFLIYFQGNSAPDKSGLPSDRFSAERTGGSVSTLTIQRTQQEDSAVYLCASSLAGGGETQYFGPGTRLLVL.

The chain employs TRBV6-6 and TRBJ2-1; D ambiguous. The CDR3 is 13 amino acids. V was clipped by 5 bases and J by 6 bases, with 11 bases between them. Germline loops: CDR1 MNHNY, CDR2 SVGAGI (reference sequence). CDR3 protein: CASSTGPFNEQFF. The CDR3 DNA is TGTGCCAGCAGTACCGGGCCTTTCAATGAGCAGTTCTTC.

This clonotype was recorded a few times. This rearrangement joins TRBV29-1 to TRBJ2-1, with 9 bases aligning to TRBD2. This CDR3 has 15 residues. Germline CDR1 and CDR2: SQVTM and ANQGSEA. The V and J ends lost 8 bases and 6 bases, in that order; junction bases with no gene match: 14. CDR3 region: CSSSGGGGATNEQFF. The CDR3 region has the DNA TGCAGCTCCTCCGGCGGGGGGGGAGCAACCAATGAGCAGTTCTTC.

This clonotype was recorded at least ten times. The chain couples TRBV28 to TRBJ2-3; D is perhaps TRBD1 (5 bases). Trimming shortened V by 7 bases and J by 4 bases, and 27 bases separated the two germline ends. Germline CDR1 and CDR2: MDHEN and SYDVKM. The CDR3 runs 18 residues. The CDR3 sequence is CASIGVDELSRLADTQYF. The CDR3 nucleotides are TGTGCCAGCATAGGGGTTGATGAGTTATCCCGGCTCGCAGATACGCAGTATTTT. The whole variable domain, filled in from reference TRBV28 and TRBJ2-3, reads DVKVTQSSRYLVKRTGEKVFLECVQDMDHENMFWYRQDPGLGLRLIYFSYDVKMKEKGDIPEGYSVSREKKERFSLILESASTNQTSMYLCASIGVDELSRLADTQYFGPGTRLTVL.

This clonotype was counted many times. The chain uses TRBV7-9 and TRBJ1-4; D uncertain. V was trimmed by 5 bases and J by 6 bases, leaving 19 bases between them. The germline V gene has CDR1 SEHNR and CDR2 FQNEAQ (reference sequence). The CDR3 runs 16 residues. CDR3 bases: TGTGCCAGCAGCCCAGAAAGTGTGGGCTTATATGAAAAACTGTTTTTT. Its protein is CASSPESVGLYEKLFF.

This clonotype was counted a few times. This chain links TRBV6-2 or TRBV6-3 with TRBJ2-7; D unclear. The V gene's germline CDR1 is MNHEY and CDR2 SVGEGT. V dropped 3 bases and J dropped 7 bases, with 16 bases sitting between them. This CDR3 contains 14 residues. The CDR3 DNA sequence: TGTGCCAGCAGTTATGTCCTACGATCTGGGGAGCAGTACTTC. This translates into CASSYVLRSGEQYF.

This clonotype showed up just a few times. The chain is built from TRBV20-1 and TRBJ2-7; D is perhaps TRBD1 (5 bases). V lost 3 bases to trimming and J lost 3 bases, with 9 bases between them. Germline V gene data show CDR1 as DFQATT and CDR2 as SNEGSKA (reference sequence). This CDR3 has 12 amino acids. CDR3 in DNA: TGCAGTGCTAGCAGGGTCTTCTACGAGCAGTACTTC. Its translation: CSASRVFYEQYF.

This clonotype was seen at least ten times. The genes are TRBV5-1 and TRBJ2-1; TRBD1 agrees at 11 bases. V was clipped by 4 bases and J by 6 bases; unmatched bases: 6. This CDR3 has 15 amino acids. Germline CDR1 reads SGHRS; CDR2 reads YFSETQ. CDR3 amino acids: CASSPVGTGGNEQFF. Here the CDR3 DNA reads TGCGCCAGCAGCCCGGTTGGGACAGGGGGCAATGAGCAGTTCTTC.

This clonotype was seen ten or more times. The CDR3 here is CASSQDMRQGTDTQYF. CDR3 nucleotide sequence: TGCGCCAGCAGCCAAGATATGCGGCAGGGAACAGATACGCAGTATTTT. The chain couples TRBV4-3 to TRBJ2-3, with a tentative D call TRBD1 (5 bases). This CDR3 is 16 amino acids long. V shed 0 bases and J shed 3 bases, with 13 bases lying between them. Germline CDR1 is LGHNA and CDR2 is YSLEER.

There are a few counts of this clonotype. The J gene is TRBJ2-5, the V gene TRBV7-6, with 14 bases matching TRBD2. V was clipped by 3 bases and J by 5 bases; unmatched bases: 5. CDR3 length: 16 residues. Germline V gives CDR1 SGHVS, CDR2 FNYEAQ. CDR3 sequence: CASSFMTSGGAETQYF. The CDR3 region has the DNA TGTGCCAGCAGCTTCATGACTAGCGGGGGGGCTGAGACCCAGTACTTC.

A few counts support this clonotype. V usage is TRBV4-3 and J usage is TRBJ1-1; D not certain. CDR1 and CDR2 (germline): LGHNA, YSLEER. This CDR3 has 13 amino acids. V shed 5 bases and J shed 1 base, with 8 bases lying between them. Here the CDR3 reads CASSTTRNTEAFF. The CDR3 DNA is TGCGCCAGCAGCACCACCAGGAACACTGAAGCTTTCTTT.

The chain combines TRBV30 with TRBJ2-3; the D is unclear. Germline-derived CDR1 and CDR2 are GTSNPN and SVGIG (reference sequence). The CDR3 covers 13 residues. V was cut by 0 bases and J by 5 bases, with 9 bases left in between. CDR3 in DNA: TGTGCCTGGAGTGTGGCGATTGAAGATACGCAGTATTTT. This sequence encodes CAWSVAIEDTQYF.

In this sample, this clonotype turned up many times. The J gene is TRBJ2-2, the V gene TRBV20-1; no firm D call. This CDR3 comprises 13 residues. The germline V gene has CDR1 DFQATT and CDR2 SNEGSKA (reference sequence). The ends were cut back, 0 bases at V and 6 bases at J, with 8 bases in the middle. CDR3 in DNA: TGCAGTGCTAGAGATGTCAAGGCCGGGGAGCTGTTTTTT. Its translation: CSARDVKAGELFF.

At least ten counts were recorded for this clonotype. The chain recombines TRBV20-1 with TRBJ2-2, with 7 positions matching TRBD2. The CDR3 extends over 14 amino acids. Germline loops: CDR1 DFQATT, CDR2 SNEGSKA (reference sequence). V shed 6 bases and J 7 bases; nucleotides not matched to a gene: 11. The CDR3 coding sequence is TGCAGTGCAGGCCCGGCGGGGGTTGACGGGGAGCTGTTTTTT. It translates to CSAGPAGVDGELFF.

Many counts were recorded for this clonotype. The chain combines TRBV4-3 with TRBJ1-5, with D hard to call. Trimming took 0 bases from V and 5 from J, leaving 8 bases between them. Germline CDR1 reads LGHNA; CDR2 reads YSLEER. There are 14 residues in the CDR3. The CDR3: CASSQDQIDQPQHF. CDR3 DNA: TGCGCCAGCAGCCAAGATCAGATAGATCAGCCCCAGCATTTT.

This clonotype was detected ten times or more. The gene calls are TRBV4-2 and TRBJ2-7, with TRBD2 as a possible D gene (5 bases). This CDR3 is 15 amino acids long. From germline, CDR1 is LGHNA and CDR2 YNFKEQ. V lost 0 bases and J 8 bases, leaving 17 bases between the germline ends. The CDR3 bases are TGTGCCAGCAGCCAAGAGGGAGACTACCCCCACAAGCAGTACTTC. Its translation is CASSQEGDYPHKQYF.

This clonotype was observed many times. The chain uses TRBV12-5 and TRBJ1-2; 9 bases map to TRBD1. Germline CDR1 and CDR2: LGHNT and FRNRAP. The CDR3 is 14 amino acids. J was trimmed by 8 bases and V by 1 base; bases with no gene match: 5. In DNA, the CDR3 is TGTGCTAGTGGTTTGGACAGGGGGCCAAGCGGCTACACCTTC. This gives the protein CASGLDRGPSGYTF.

V and J are TRBV3-1 and TRBJ2-7, with TRBD1 matching over 7 bases. Trimming at V came to 2 bases and at J to 0 bases, leaving 4 bases not matched to a gene. Germline V gives CDR1 LGHDT, CDR2 YNNKEL (reference sequence). This CDR3 is built from 15 residues. The CDR3 sequence: CASSQYDRASYEQYF. CDR3 DNA sequence: TGTGCCAGCAGCCAATATGACAGGGCCTCCTACGAGCAGTACTTC.